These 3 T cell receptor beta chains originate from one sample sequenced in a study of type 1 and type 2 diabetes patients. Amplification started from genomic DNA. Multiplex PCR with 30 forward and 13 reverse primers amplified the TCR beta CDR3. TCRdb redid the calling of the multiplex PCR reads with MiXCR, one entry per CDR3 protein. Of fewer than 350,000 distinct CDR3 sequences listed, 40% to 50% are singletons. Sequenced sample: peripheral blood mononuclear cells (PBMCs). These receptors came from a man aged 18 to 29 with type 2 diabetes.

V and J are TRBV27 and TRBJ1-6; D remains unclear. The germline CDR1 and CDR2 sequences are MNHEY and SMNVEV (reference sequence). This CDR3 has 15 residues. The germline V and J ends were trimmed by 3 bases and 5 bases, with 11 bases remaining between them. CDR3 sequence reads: CASSFNRRNNSPLHF. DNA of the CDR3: TGTGCCAGCAGTTTTAATAGACGGAATAATTCACCCCTCCACTTT.

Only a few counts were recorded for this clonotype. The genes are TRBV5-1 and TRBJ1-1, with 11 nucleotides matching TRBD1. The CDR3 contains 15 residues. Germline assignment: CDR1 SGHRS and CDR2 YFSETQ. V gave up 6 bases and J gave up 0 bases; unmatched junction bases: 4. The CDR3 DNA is TGCGCCAGCACAGGACAGGGGGCAATGAACACTGAAGCTTTCTTT. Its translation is CASTGQGAMNTEAFF. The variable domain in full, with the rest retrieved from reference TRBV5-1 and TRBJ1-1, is KAGVTQTPRYLIKTRGQQVTLSCSPISGHRSVSWYQQTPGQGLQFLFEYFSETQRNKGNFPGRFSGRQFSNSRSEMNVSTLELGDSALYLCASTGQGAMNTEAFFGQGTRLTVV.

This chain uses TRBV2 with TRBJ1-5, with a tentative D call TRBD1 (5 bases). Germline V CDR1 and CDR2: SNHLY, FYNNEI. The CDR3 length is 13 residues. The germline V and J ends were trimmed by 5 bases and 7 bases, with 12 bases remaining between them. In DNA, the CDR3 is TGTGCCAGCAGTTTAACAGGAAAGCAGCCCCAGCATTTT. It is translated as CASSLTGKQPQHF.